This TCR beta chain was found in a study of control samples from healthy donors and cancer patients. The CDR3 runs to 15 residues. Trimming pared 2 bases from V and 5 bases from J, leaving 12 bases between. Germline assignment: CDR1 LNHDA and CDR2 SQIVND (reference sequence). TCRdb's copy holds only in-frame clones and misses some; the assay was immunoSEQ multiplex PCR. The sample lists over 100,000 clones; less than 95% were seen once. This TCR was sampled from a human donor in good health. The donor label of this sample is uncertain. The J gene is TRBJ1-4, the V gene TRBV19; D is unresolved. Sequenced input: blood. This CDR3 is CASSIPTLGNEKLFF. The CDR3, as DNA: TGTGCCAGTAGTATACCCACCTTGGGGAATGAAAAACTGTTTTTT.